The 17 T cell receptor beta chains reported below all come from one sample, sequenced in a study of blood T cell repertoires in COVID-19. Measured with immunoSEQ multiplex PCR; TCRdb has only the in-frame clones, and not every one. The sample consists of roughly 150,000 clones, 85% of them appearing once. Input material: peripheral blood. The receptors here all came from a woman aged 55-75 years with COVID-19, enrolled during active disease.

About this clone itself: Within the sample, other DNA sequences also encode this same CDR3. The chain carries TRBV12-3 or TRBV12-4 and TRBJ1-1; D unresolved. Trimming pared 3 bases from V and 0 bases from J, leaving 5 bases between. The CDR3 loop spans 13 amino acids. CDR3 sequence (DNA): TGTGCCAGCAGTTTGCAGGTGAACACTGAAGCTTTCTTT. Amino acid sequence: CASSLQVNTEAFF.

The chain recombines TRBV18 with TRBJ1-1, with D uncertain. The CDR3 has 12 residues. V lost 4 bases, J lost 4 bases, and 7 bases lay in between. Germline CDR1 reads KGHSH; CDR2 reads LQKENI. DNA for the CDR3: TGTGCCAGCTCACTTCGGAGCACTGAAGCTTTCTTT. Translating it yields CASSLRSTEAFF.

This chain joins TRBV18 and TRBJ2-7; D remains unclear. Germline CDR1 reads KGHSH; CDR2 reads LQKENI. The germline V and J ends were trimmed by 2 bases and 6 bases, with 14 bases remaining between them. The CDR3 sequence is 14 residues long. The CDR3 loop reads CASSPVARGSEQYF. As DNA, the CDR3 is TGTGCCAGCTCACCAGTGGCCCGCGGCAGCGAGCAGTACTTC.

The chain links TRBV30 to TRBJ1-2; unclear D gene. The CDR3 consists of 13 residues. Germline values: CDR1 GTSNPN, CDR2 SVGIG (reference sequence). The ends were cut back, 0 bases at V and 4 bases at J, with 9 bases in the middle. The chain's CDR3 is CAWSVAQLYGYTF. The CDR3 bases are TGTGCCTGGAGTGTAGCACAGCTCTATGGCTACACCTTC.

The chain employs TRBV2 and TRBJ1-3; 7 positions agree with TRBD1. Germline-derived CDR1 and CDR2 are SNHLY and FYNNEI. This CDR3 comprises 15 residues. Trimming cost V 4 bases and J 3 bases; bases outside gene matches: 6. The CDR3 reads CASSVIRGSGNTIYF. The CDR3 DNA reads as TGTGCCAGCAGTGTGATCAGGGGGAGTGGAAACACCATATATTTT.

The chain carries TRBV5-1 and TRBJ1-1; tentative D call: TRBD1 (5 bases). Per the germline V gene, CDR1 is SGHRS and CDR2 is YFSETQ. V was pared by 1 base and J by 3 bases, with 7 bases between. The CDR3 spans 13 residues. CDR3 region: CASSLSGDTEAFF. The DNA of the CDR3 is TGCGCCAGCAGCTTGTCGGGGGACACTGAAGCTTTCTTT.

The chain has TRBV5-1 and TRBJ1-2; no clear D. Germline V gene lookup returns CDR1 SGHRS and CDR2 YFSETQ. V dropped 0 bases and J dropped 8 bases, with 14 bases sitting between them. The CDR3 has 14 amino acids. DNA for the CDR3: TGCGCCAGCAGCTTGGAGTCGGTACCGCGAGGCTACACCTTC. Translated: CASSLESVPRGYTF.

CDR3 residues: CASSFSGGSYNEQFF. In DNA form, the CDR3 reads TGTGCCAGCAGTTTTAGCGGGGGCTCCTACAATGAGCAGTTCTTC. The chain links TRBV6-5 to TRBJ2-1; 9 bases are shared with TRBD2. From germline, CDR1 is MNHEY and CDR2 SVGAGI. CDR3 length: 15 amino acids. V shed 4 bases and J 0 bases; nucleotides not matched to a gene: 1.

This clone was seen a single time. The chain recombines TRBV6-6 with TRBJ1-6; 7 bases map to TRBD1. The CDR3 covers 12 residues. CDR1 and CDR2 (germline): MNHNY, SVGAGI (reference sequence). Unmatched junction bases numbered 1, after V lost 7 bases and J lost 7 bases. CDR3 in amino acids: CASMTGNSPLHF. The CDR3 coding sequence is TGTGCCAGCATGACAGGGAATTCACCCCTCCACTTT.

The chain has TRBV19 and TRBJ1-5; D gene uncertain. The germline gives CDR1 LNHDA, CDR2 SQIVND (reference sequence). Trimming took 3 bases from V and 5 from J, leaving 8 bases between them. The CDR3 loop spans 13 amino acids. In DNA, the CDR3 is TGTGCCAGTAGTATTCTCCTAGATCAGCCCCAGCATTTT. The encoded protein is CASSILLDQPQHF.

The chain recombines TRBV5-1 with TRBJ1-2; D may be TRBD1 (6 bases). The ends were cut back, 3 bases at V and 8 bases at J, with 14 bases in the middle. Germline V gene lookup returns CDR1 SGHRS and CDR2 YFSETQ. The CDR3 is 13 amino acids. The CDR3 sequence: CASSSQGFGGYTF. In DNA, the CDR3 is TGCGCCAGCAGCTCTCAGGGGTTTGGAGGCTACACCTTC.

The chain is built from TRBV25-1 and TRBJ2-7; the D gene is possibly TRBD1 (8 bases). CDR1 and CDR2 (germline): MGHDK, SYGVNS. CDR3 size: 17 residues. Trimming took off 4 bases at V and 4 bases at J, with 23 bases between the two ends. The CDR3 is CASSVNQGASGVYEQYF. The CDR3 coding sequence is TGTGCCAGCAGTGTGAATCAGGGGGCAAGCGGGGTATACGAGCAGTACTTC.

The rearrangement joins TRBV6-6 to TRBJ1-1; D remains ambiguous. Trimming took off 3 bases at V and 3 bases at J, with 8 bases between the two ends. Germline V gene data show CDR1 as MNHNY and CDR2 as SVGAGI (reference sequence). CDR3 size: 13 residues. The CDR3 DNA sequence: TGTGCCAGCAGTTATTCTCGGGACACTGAAGCTTTCTTT. Residues: CASSYSRDTEAFF.

The J gene is TRBJ1-5, the V gene TRBV5-6; maybe TRBD1 (5 bases). V lost 1 base and J lost 2, with 13 bases in between. There are 16 residues in the CDR3. Germline V gene data show CDR1 as SGHDT and CDR2 as YYEEEE. The DNA for the CDR3 is TGTGCCAGCAGCTTGAGCGGGGGTCTGCGCAATCAGCCCCAGCATTTT. Its protein product is CASSLSGGLRNQPQHF.

This chain connects TRBV6-6 to TRBJ2-3; TRBD2 aligns across 10 bases. This CDR3 is 13 amino acids long. CDR1 MNHNY and CDR2 SVGAGI come from the germline V gene (reference sequence). The junction had 2 bases not matched to a gene; V was cut back by 8 bases and J by 3 bases. Here the CDR3 reads CASRSGGTDTQYF. The DNA for the CDR3 is TGTGCCAGCCGTAGCGGGGGGACAGATACGCAGTATTTT.

The gene calls are TRBV7-3 and TRBJ2-1; possibly TRBD2 for D (6 bases). The CDR3 length is 15 residues. Germline CDR1 and CDR2: SGHTA and FQGTGA. V gave up 4 bases and J gave up 1 base, with 11 bases separating them. The DNA of the CDR3 is TGTGCCAGCAGCTCCTTCGCGGGGTCCTACAATGAGCAGTTCTTC. It encodes CASSSFAGSYNEQFF.

This clone was counted a single time. The rearrangement uses TRBV9 and TRBJ2-5; 7 bases match TRBD2. Germline CDR1 is SGDLS and CDR2 is YYNGEE. The J segment lost 2 bases and the V segment lost 0 bases, leaving 1 base of the junction unmatched. This CDR3 has 14 amino acids. Written as DNA, the CDR3 is TGTGCCAGCAGCGTAGCGGGAGGTCAAGAGACCCAGTACTTC. Translating it yields CASSVAGGQETQYF.